One sample yielded the 11 T cell receptor beta chains listed below, sequenced in a study of glioma-infiltrating T cells. Amplification of TCR alpha and beta CDR3 regions from RNA used iRepertoire nested multiplex PCR. One entry per CDR3 protein, called by TCRdb with MiXCR from the multiplex PCR reads. The sample carries 100,000 to 150,000 distinct CDR3 sequences, 24% recorded once. Sequencing used glioma tissue, nonneoplastic brain tissue, or PBMCs (not recorded which). Every receptor here comes from a human donor with low-grade glioma or glioblastoma, undergoing nonglioma brain surgery, or in good health (not recorded which).

This sequence joins TRBV5-1 and TRBJ2-4; possibly TRBD1 for D (6 bases). This CDR3 region has 17 residues. Germline V gives CDR1 SGHRS, CDR2 YFSETQ. V was trimmed by 0 bases and J by 2 bases, leaving 15 bases between them. The CDR3: CASSLGAHRVPKNIQYF. As DNA, the CDR3 is TGCGCCAGCAGCTTGGGCGCTCACAGGGTACCCAAAAACATTCAGTACTTC.

The table lists this clonotype with many counts. V is TRBV6-1 and J is TRBJ2-1; TRBD2 matches 9 bases. CDR1 and CDR2 (germline): MNHNS, SASEGT. The ends lost 6 bases at V and 6 bases at J; junction bases unmatched: 9. The CDR3 totals 15 residues. CDR3 residues: CASSGTGTSFNEQFF. The CDR3 DNA reads TGTGCCAGCAGCGGGACCGGGACTAGCTTCAATGAGCAGTTCTTC.

This clonotype was seen a few times. The CDR3 nucleotides read TGTGCCACCAGTGTCGGGACCTATGGCTACACCTTC. Its protein is CATSVGTYGYTF. The V gene is TRBV24-1, the J gene TRBJ1-2; D is possibly TRBD1 (5 bases). The V end lost 5 bases, the J end lost 4 bases, and 7 bases lay between the germline ends. Germline V gene data show CDR1 as KGHDR and CDR2 as SFDVKD. The CDR3 totals 12 residues.

Only one count was recorded for this clonotype. The J gene is TRBJ2-5, the V gene TRBV12-3 or TRBV12-4; 14 positions match TRBD2. V lost 3 bases and J lost 5; bases outside the gene matches: 5. The length of the CDR3 is 16 residues. The CDR3 loop reads CASSFGLAGGGETQYF. CDR3 sequence (DNA): TGTGCCAGCAGTTTTGGACTAGCGGGGGGAGGGGAGACCCAGTACTTC.

The chain has TRBV7-6 and TRBJ2-7; no clear D gene. The germline V gene has CDR1 SGHVS and CDR2 FNYEAQ. The V end lost 5 bases, the J end lost 1 base, and 9 bases lay between the germline ends. The CDR3 contains 13 residues. CDR3 sequence reads: CASSAHVSYEQYV. The CDR3 DNA reads TGTGCCAGCAGCGCACACGTATCCTACGAGCAGTACGTC.

This clonotype has only a few counts. V is TRBV18 and J is TRBJ1-2; D perhaps matches TRBD1 (6 bases). The CDR3 contains 13 residues. The germline CDR1 and CDR2 sequences are KGHSH and LQKENI. V lost 2 bases and J 5 bases, leaving 9 bases between the germline ends. For the CDR3, the DNA is TGTGCCAGCTCACCAAACAGGGAGTATGGCTACACCTTC. Translated: CASSPNREYGYTF.

The chain joins TRBV3-1 to TRBJ1-3; D possibly corresponds to TRBD1 (5 bases). Germline V gene lookup returns CDR1 LGHDT and CDR2 YNNKEL (reference sequence). This CDR3 spans 15 amino acids. V was trimmed by 2 bases and J by 0 bases, leaving 8 bases between them. The CDR3 loop reads CASSQTGVSGNTIYF. The CDR3 DNA reads as TGTGCCAGCAGCCAAACGGGGGTCTCTGGAAACACCATATATTTT.

Turning to this clonotype: A clone one base away is much larger, so this may be a read error. This CDR3 is CASSLVRGTAYGYTF. In nucleotides, the CDR3 is TGTGCCAGCAGTTTAGTTCGAGGGACAGCCTATGGCTACACCTTC. The rearrangement joins TRBV28 to TRBJ1-2, with TRBD1 matching 7 bases. V shed 2 bases, J shed 4 bases, and the junction held 7 bases outside the gene matches. The CDR3 is 15 residues long. Germline CDR1 reads MDHEN; CDR2 reads SYDVKM.

This chain joins TRBV10-3 and TRBJ1-1; maybe TRBD1 (6 bases). Germline V CDR1 and CDR2: ENHRY, SYGVKD. With 11 bases removed from V and 1 base from J, the gap between germline ends came to 20 bases. CDR3 length equals 15 residues. CDR3 nucleotide sequence: TGTGCCGGCAGCGCTGGGGGAGGGGGGAACACTGAAGCTTTCTTT. It encodes CAGSAGGGGNTEAFF.

This clonotype has only a few counts. For the CDR3, the DNA is TGTGCCAGCAGTTACGGGGCAGGGAGAGATACGCAGTATTTT. Encoded protein: CASSYGAGRDTQYF. This chain uses TRBV6-6 with TRBJ2-3; D may correspond to TRBD1 or TRBD2 (5 bases each). The V end was cut by 2 bases, the J end by 5 bases, with 11 bases between. Per the germline V gene, CDR1 is MNHNY and CDR2 is SVGAGI (reference sequence). This CDR3 contains 14 residues.

This clonotype occurred a few times. The junction departs from the called germline gene at one end, perhaps through a read error. V usage is TRBV4-2 and J usage is TRBJ1-2; no definite D call. CDR1 and CDR2 (germline): LGHNA, YNFKEQ. The CDR3 has 14 amino acids. CDR3 sequence (DNA): TGTGCCAGCAGCCAAGTAGCGGGAGACTATAGCTACACCTTC. Protein: CASSQVAGDYSYTF.